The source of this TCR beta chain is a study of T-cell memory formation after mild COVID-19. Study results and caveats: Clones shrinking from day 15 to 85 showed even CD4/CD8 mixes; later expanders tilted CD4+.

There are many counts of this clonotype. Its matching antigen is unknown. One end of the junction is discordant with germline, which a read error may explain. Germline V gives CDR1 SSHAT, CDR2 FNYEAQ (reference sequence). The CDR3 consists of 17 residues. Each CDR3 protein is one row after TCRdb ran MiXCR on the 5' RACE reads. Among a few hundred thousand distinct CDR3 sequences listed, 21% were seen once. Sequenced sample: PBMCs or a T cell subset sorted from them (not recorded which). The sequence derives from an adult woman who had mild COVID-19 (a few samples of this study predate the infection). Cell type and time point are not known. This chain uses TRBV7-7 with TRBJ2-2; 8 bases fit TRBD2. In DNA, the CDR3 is TGTGCTAGCAGCCGAACCGGGGTTAGCGGGATCGACGGGGAGCTGTTTTTT. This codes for CASSRTGVSGIDGELFF.